This TCR beta chain stems from a study of CD8 T cells in Susac syndrome. In the multiple sclerosis control group, patients were treatment-naive and had stable or active relapsing-remitting disease. TEMRA cells underwent FACS enrichment and CD8+ and CD4+ T cells underwent negative isolation. Random-hexamer reverse transcription was applied to 0.5 to 1 ug RNA. Each CDR3 protein is one row after TCRdb ran MiXCR on the immunoSEQ multiplex PCR reads. Among under 550,000 distinct CDR3 sequences listed, 85% to 90% were seen once. The sequence came from a human donor with multiple sclerosis. Material: CD8+ T cells from PBMCs.

CDR3 DNA sequence: TGTGCCAGCAGCTTAGACTCCGCCAGGACCGAGCAGTTCTTC. It is translated as CASSLDSARTEQFF. The rearrangement links TRBV11-3 to TRBJ2-1; D gene ambiguous. The CDR3 is 14 amino acids. V was trimmed by 0 bases and J by 10 bases, leaving 13 bases between them. Germline V gives CDR1 SGHNT, CDR2 YENEEA.